The 6 T cell receptor beta chains presented below share a single source sample, sequenced in a study of blood T cell repertoires in COVID-19. Produced via immunoSEQ multiplex PCR; TCRdb's table is partial and in-frame only. The top ten clones hold 1% to 1.5% of a sample with 200,000 to 300,000 clones, around 89% of them seen once. Sequenced input: PBMCs or T cells enriched from blood (not recorded which). These receptors originate from a middle-aged woman with acute COVID-19.

This clone came up once. The chain links TRBV27 to TRBJ1-2; 7 nucleotides line up with TRBD1. Losses at the gene ends were 6 bases for V and 4 bases for J; bases not matched to a gene: 5. Per the germline V gene, CDR1 is MNHEY and CDR2 is SMNVEV (reference sequence). The CDR3 extends over 13 amino acids. The DNA for the CDR3 is TGTGCCAGCAGATCGACAGGGAGCTATGGCTACACCTTC. It translates to CASRSTGSYGYTF.

The V call is TRBV19, the J call TRBJ1-1; TRBD1 aligns across 7 bases. Unmatched junction bases numbered 5, after V lost 0 bases and J lost 4 bases. This CDR3 has 15 residues. The germline V gene encodes CDR1 LNHDA and CDR2 SQIVND (reference sequence). CDR3 nucleotide sequence: TGTGCCAGTAGTATAGACTACAGGGGAGGCACTGAAGCTTTCTTT. Translation: CASSIDYRGGTEAFF. Together with reference TRBV19 and TRBJ1-1, the CDR3 gives the full variable domain: DGGITQSPKYLFRKEGQNVTLSCEQNLNHDAMYWYRQDPGQGLRLIYYSQIVNDFQKGDIAEGYSVSREKKESFPLTVTSAQKNPTAFYLCASSIDYRGGTEAFFGQGTRLTVV.

This clone was seen once. The V call is TRBV6-1, the J call TRBJ1-5; D gene ambiguous. CDR3 length: 13 amino acids. Germline V gene data show CDR1 as MNHNS and CDR2 as SASEGT. V gave up 3 bases and J gave up 7 bases, with 10 bases separating them. The CDR3 region is CASSDLPPQPQHF. The CDR3 region has the DNA TGTGCCAGCAGTGACCTCCCCCCCCAGCCCCAGCATTTT.

The chain recombines TRBV6-2 or TRBV6-3 with TRBJ2-7; TRBD2 aligns across 8 bases. Germline lookup yields CDR1 MNHEY and CDR2 SVGEGT. This CDR3 region has 19 residues. The junction had 16 bases not matched to a gene; V was cut back by 0 bases and J by 3 bases. CDR3 nucleotide sequence: TGTGCCAGCAGTTACTCCTCAAGTGGACCGGGAGGGCACTACTACGAGCAGTACGTC. Protein: CASSYSSSGPGGHYYEQYV.

This chain links TRBV19 with TRBJ2-1; maybe TRBD1 (6 bases). V shed 3 bases and J shed 8 bases, with 14 bases lying between them. The CDR3 is 14 amino acids. Germline CDR1 is LNHDA and CDR2 is SQIVND (reference sequence). CDR3 bases: TGTGCCAGTAGTATTAGGGCAGGGGTGGATGAGCAGTTCTTC. This sequence encodes CASSIRAGVDEQFF.

The V gene is TRBV7-9, the J gene TRBJ2-7; weak D call: TRBD2 (5 bases). The CDR3 extends over 15 amino acids. CDR1 SEHNR and CDR2 FQNEAQ come from the germline V gene (reference sequence). V was clipped by 5 bases and J by 6 bases, with 20 bases between them. DNA for the CDR3: TGTGCCAGCAGCACAGCTTCCGGGATCCGGGGCGAGCAGTACTTC. Translating gives CASSTASGIRGEQYF.